Below, one T cell receptor beta chain is given with its context. Its antigen is not known. Unique molecular identifiers tagged the TCR beta cDNA libraries. TCRdb independently ran MiXCR on the PCR reads; one entry per CDR3 protein. The sample includes fewer than 550,000 distinct CDR3 sequences, about a third seen only once; the top ten take approximately 6%. This sample is drawn from a study of post-analysis software for immune sequencing data. The wider study: The patients showed relapsing-remitting, secondary progressive and progressive-relapsing multiple sclerosis courses. Broader study findings: Elevated frequency relative to controls characterized 4 or 5 TRBV segments in patients, TRBV5-6, TRBV5-1 and TRBV20-1 among them. When compared against controls, multiple sclerosis patients showed significantly lower normalized Chao1 diversity.

This CDR3 region has 15 residues. Germline V gives CDR1 SGHRS, CDR2 YFSETQ. The TCR sequence derives from a girl aged 2 to 17 with multiple sclerosis. The V call is TRBV5-1, the J call TRBJ2-7; 7 nucleotides match TRBD1. Gene TRBJ2-5 matches the end of the DNA better, so the J call may be wrong. The specimen sequenced was blood. This chain's CDR3 is CASSLREGAGETQYF. CDR3 DNA: TGCGCCAGCAGCTTGCGTGAGGGGGCAGGGGAGACCCAGTACTTC.